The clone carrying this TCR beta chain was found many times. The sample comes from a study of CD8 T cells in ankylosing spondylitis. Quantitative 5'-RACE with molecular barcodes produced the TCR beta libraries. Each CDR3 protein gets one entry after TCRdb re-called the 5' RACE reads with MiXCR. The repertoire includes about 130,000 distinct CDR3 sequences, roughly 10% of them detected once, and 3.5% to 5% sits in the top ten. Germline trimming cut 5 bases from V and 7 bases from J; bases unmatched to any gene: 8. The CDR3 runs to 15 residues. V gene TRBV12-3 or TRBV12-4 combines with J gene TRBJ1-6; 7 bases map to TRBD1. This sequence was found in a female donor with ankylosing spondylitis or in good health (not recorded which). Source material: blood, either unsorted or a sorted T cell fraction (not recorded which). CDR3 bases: TGTGCCAGCAGTACAGGGGAGTCGGAGAATTCACCCCTCCACTTT. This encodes CASSTGESENSPLHF.